This T cell receptor (beta chain) was captured by sequencing in a study of regulatory T cells in long-lasting Graves disease. Study as a whole: The study enrolled newly diagnosed Graves' patients on antithyroid drugs under 3 months. Study outcomes and limitations: Persistent disease preferred TRBV28, TRBJ1-2 and TRBJ2-5; new disease, TRBV20-1 and TRBJ2-1.

This CDR3 spans 12 amino acids. Trimming stripped 6 bases from V and 8 bases from J, with 11 bases between. Germline V CDR1 and CDR2: KGHSH, LQKENI. Time point given: newly diagnosed GD, antithyroid drugs for less than 3 months. PBMCs were the source of the RNA used for TCR sequencing. This clonotype was seen more than once but under ten times. Its antigen is currently unknown. For TCR beta, libraries came from iRepertoire HTBI primers and Arm-PCR of CDR3 regions. A single record per CDR3 protein comes from TCRdb applying MiXCR to the multiplex PCR reads. The sample shows 500,000 or so distinct CDR3 sequences, around 13% of them seen only once. The data were also submitted as part of a second study, on T cells in Graves' hyperthyroidism and ophthalmopathy. That work states: Patients aged 18 to 65 with hyperthyroidism were newly diagnosed, with duration under 2 months. TCR CDR3 regions were first amplified by RT-PCR with HTBI primers.

The sample here was peripheral blood mononuclear cells (PBMCs), taken at new diagnosis, from a patient treated with antithyroid drugs. The chain is built from TRBV18 and TRBJ2-1; D gene unclear. The TCR was taken from a woman aged 50 to 60 with Graves disease. CDR3 nucleotides: TGTGCCAGCTCCGCGGCGGCTGATGAGCAGTTCTTC. Its translation: CASSAAADEQFF.